The 21 T cell receptor beta chains below come from one sample, sequenced in a study of T cells in Graves' hyperthyroidism and ophthalmopathy. Template material for amplifying TCR beta CDR3 regions consisted of RNA transcripts. TCR CDR3 underwent first-round RT-PCR with the HTBI primer set. Each CDR3 protein is one row after TCRdb ran MiXCR on the multiplex PCR reads. The table has around 600,000 distinct CDR3 sequences, 12% to 15% seen once. Input material: blood. These receptors were collected from a woman aged 18-35 years with Graves' ophthalmopathy.

The chain employs TRBV20-1 and TRBJ1-4; the match to TRBD1 covers 7 bases. The trim removed 4 bases at V and 3 bases at J, leaving 5 bases unmatched. Germline values: CDR1 DFQATT, CDR2 SNEGSKA (reference sequence). CDR3 length: 14 amino acids. The DNA for the CDR3 is TGCAGTGCTACCTCAGGGGGAGCTAATGAAAAACTGTTTTTT. It encodes CSATSGGANEKLFF.

The chain carries TRBV28 and TRBJ1-1; 7 bases match TRBD1. Germline lookup yields CDR1 MDHEN and CDR2 SYDVKM. The junction had 14 bases not matched to a gene; V was cut back by 3 bases and J by 7 bases. The CDR3 length is 16 residues. The CDR3 here is CASSFPTGIDFHEAFF. DNA of the CDR3: TGTGCCAGCAGTTTCCCGACAGGGATAGATTTCCATGAAGCTTTCTTT.

The DNA for the CDR3 is TGTGCCAGCAGCCTGGGACTAGCGGGAACAAGCACAGATACGCAGTATTTT. It yields the protein CASSLGLAGTSTDTQYF. The chain recombines TRBV11-1 with TRBJ2-3, with TRBD2 matching 13 bases. V gave up 5 bases and J gave up 0 bases; unmatched junction bases: 5. Germline CDR1 and CDR2: SGHAT and FQDESV (reference sequence). CDR3 size: 17 residues.

The sample holds many counts of this clonotype. The V gene is TRBV7-2, the J gene TRBJ2-1; the D gene is possibly TRBD2 (6 bases). The CDR3 totals 14 residues. Germline V gene data show CDR1 as SGHTA and CDR2 as FQGNSA. Trimming took 5 bases from V and 6 from J, leaving 14 bases between them. The CDR3 loop is CASSHSGATNEQFF. As DNA, the CDR3 is TGTGCCAGCAGCCACTCGGGAGCCACCAATGAGCAGTTCTTC.

This clonotype appeared a few times. The chain carries TRBV6-5 and TRBJ1-2; no definite D call. This CDR3 comprises 13 residues. Between the trimmed V and J ends, which lost 2 bases and 12 bases, there was a span of 16 bases. Germline V gives CDR1 MNHEY, CDR2 SVGAGI. CDR3 loop: CASSYNPRTVDTF. In nucleotides, the CDR3 is TGTGCCAGCAGTTACAATCCAAGGACGGTTGACACCTTC.

The sample holds many counts of this clonotype. The chain recombines TRBV24-1 with TRBJ2-1; 16 bases align to TRBD2. The germline CDR1 and CDR2 sequences are KGHDR and SFDVKD. This CDR3 is 18 amino acids long. Unmatched junction bases numbered 4, after V lost 4 bases and J lost 2 bases. The CDR3 DNA reads TGTGCCACCAGTGAAAGCGGGACTAGCGGGAGGGCCTACAATGAGCAGTTCTTC. Protein product: CATSESGTSGRAYNEQFF.

This clonotype was recorded a few times. The CDR3 region has the DNA TGTGCCAGCAGTTACAGGCTAGGACAGGGGCAGGAAAAACTGTTTTTT. Amino acids: CASSYRLGQGQEKLFF. J is TRBJ1-4 and V is TRBV6-5, with 9 bases aligning to TRBD1. Germline V gene data show CDR1 as MNHEY and CDR2 as SVGAGI. Trimming cost V 2 bases and J 8 bases; bases outside gene matches: 9. The CDR3 runs to 16 residues.

CDR3 region: CASSQRTVAFF. The CDR3 DNA follows: TGCGCCAGCAGCCAACGGACAGTAGCTTTCTTT. The chain is built from TRBV4-1 and TRBJ1-1; TRBD1 might be the D (6 bases). The CDR3 has 11 residues. Germline V lookup: CDR1 MGHRA, CDR2 YSYEKL. Trimming left V 2 bases short and J 10 bases short, with 8 bases between.

V is TRBV27 and J is TRBJ1-1, with D unclear. Trimming took off 8 bases at V and 0 bases at J, with 7 bases between the two ends. The CDR3 sequence is 12 residues long. Germline CDR1 MNHEY, CDR2 SMNVEV (reference sequence). In DNA, the CDR3 is TGTGCCAGCTGGACCTTGAACACTGAAGCTTTCTTT. It codes for CASWTLNTEAFF.

In this sample, this clonotype turned up many times. V and J are TRBV11-2 and TRBJ2-2; D perhaps matches TRBD2 (5 bases). Germline assignment: CDR1 SGHAT and CDR2 FQNNGV. V lost 2 bases and J lost 2, with 12 bases in between. This CDR3 has 16 amino acids. CDR3 in DNA: TGTGCCAGCAGCTTATTAGGAGCGGCTAACACCGGGGAGCTGTTTTTT. Its translation: CASSLLGAANTGELFF.

This clonotype was observed a handful of times. The junction departs from germline at one end; a sequencing error may be responsible. This chain connects TRBV7-9 to TRBJ2-4; either TRBD1 or TRBD2 may fit D (5 bases each). The CDR3 length is 12 residues. Per germline, CDR1 SEHNR and CDR2 FQNEAQ (reference sequence). CDR3 in DNA: TGCGCCAGCAGCTCCGGGGCAAACATTCAGTACTTC. It encodes CASSSGANIQYF.

Only a few counts were recorded for this clonotype. The CDR3 does not close with the conserved phenylalanine or tryptophan, likely indicating a read error. The gene calls are TRBV7-9 and TRBJ1-1; D uncertain. V lost 2 bases and J lost 5, with 9 bases in between. The CDR3 has 13 amino acids. Germline CDR1 is SEHNR and CDR2 is FQNEAQ (reference sequence). CDR3 coding DNA: TGTGCCAGCAGCTTAAGCGGTGGAACTGAAGCTTTCCTT. As protein: CASSLSGGTEAFL.

This clonotype was detected ten times or more. The genes are TRBV7-2 and TRBJ1-2; TRBD1 aligns across 7 bases. V was clipped by 4 bases and J by 0 bases; unmatched bases: 11. CDR3 length: 17 residues. Germline CDR1 SGHTA, CDR2 FQGNSA. The CDR3 spells CASSSEPGQQSNYGYTF. In DNA, the CDR3 is TGTGCCAGCAGCTCCGAGCCGGGACAGCAGTCTAACTATGGCTACACCTTC.

The chain uses TRBV5-1 and TRBJ2-5; D possibly corresponds to TRBD1 (5 bases). The CDR3 consists of 14 residues. Germline V gene sequence: CDR1 SGHRS, CDR2 YFSETQ. Trimming cost V 3 bases and J 1 base, with 10 bases left between them. The CDR3 coding sequence is TGCGCCAGCAGCTCAGGACACCCCCAAGAGACCCAGTACTTC. It specifies CASSSGHPQETQYF.

The chain carries TRBV7-9 and TRBJ1-6; tentatively, D is TRBD1 (6 bases). The CDR3 has 16 amino acids. Trimming removed 3 bases from V and 8 bases from J, with 17 bases in between. Per germline, CDR1 SEHNR and CDR2 FQNEAQ (reference sequence). The CDR3 coding sequence is TGTGCCAGCAGCTTCACAACCGGGACACAGGATTCACCCCTCCACTTT. Residues: CASSFTTGTQDSPLHF.

Many counts were recorded for this clonotype. The rearrangement links TRBV6-1 to TRBJ1-5; the D gene is possibly TRBD1 (6 bases). The CDR3 contains 15 residues. Trimming stripped 1 base from V and 3 bases from J, with 10 bases between. The germline CDR1 and CDR2 sequences are MNHNS and SASEGT. The CDR3 region is CASSEGGGVNQPQHF. The CDR3 DNA sequence: TGTGCCAGCAGTGAAGGAGGGGGGGTCAATCAGCCCCAGCATTTT.

The chain has TRBV2 and TRBJ2-7; 10 bases match TRBD2. The CDR3 contains 14 residues. V was pared by 2 bases and J by 7 bases, with 5 bases of the junction left unmatched. CDR1 and CDR2 (germline): SNHLY, FYNNEI. CDR3 in amino acids: CASSEILAGQEQYF. CDR3 nucleotides: TGTGCCAGCAGTGAAATACTAGCGGGACAGGAGCAGTACTTC.

This clonotype was observed at least ten times. The chain combines TRBV20-1 with TRBJ2-1, with D possibly matching TRBD2 (6 bases). This CDR3 has 15 amino acids. The V end lost 3 bases, the J end lost 0 bases, and 12 bases lay between the germline ends. Germline-derived CDR1 and CDR2 are DFQATT and SNEGSKA (reference sequence). The CDR3 DNA follows: TGCAGTGCTAGGGGCGCGGGGAGCTCCTACAATGAGCAGTTCTTC. It translates to CSARGAGSSYNEQFF.

CDR3 bases: TGTGCCAGCAGCCAAGTGGGCTCAGGGGGAGAAAAACTGTTTTTT. Its translation: CASSQVGSGGEKLFF. The chain combines TRBV3-1 with TRBJ1-4; 7 bases are shared with TRBD1. The CDR3 loop spans 15 amino acids. V dropped 1 base and J dropped 8; count of bases not matched to a gene: 7. The germline CDR1 and CDR2 sequences are LGHDT and YNNKEL (reference sequence). Supplemented by reference TRBV3-1 and TRBJ1-4, the full variable domain reads DTAVSQTPKYLVTQMGNDKSIKCEQNLGHDTMYWYKQDSKKFLKIMFSYNNKELIINETVPNRFSPKSPDKAHLNLHINSLELGDSAVYFCASSQVGSGGEKLFFGSGTQLSVL.

This clonotype was found many times. The chain has TRBV12-3 or TRBV12-4 and TRBJ1-1; D is undetermined. Trimming cost V 6 bases and J 7 bases, with 12 bases left between them. The CDR3 loop spans 12 amino acids. This chain's CDR3 is CASRSGVLEAFF. CDR3 nucleotide sequence: TGTGCCAGCAGGTCAGGAGTTCTTGAAGCTTTCTTT.

This clonotype has a count of ten or more. The rearrangement uses TRBV7-2 and TRBJ1-5; D not resolved. The CDR3 length is 14 residues. The V gene's germline CDR1 is SGHTA and CDR2 FQGNSA. V lost 5 bases and J 1 base, leaving 9 bases between the germline ends. CDR3 DNA: TGTGCCAGCAGCCCTCACCTAAGCAATCAGCCCCAGCATTTT. Its protein product is CASSPHLSNQPQHF.